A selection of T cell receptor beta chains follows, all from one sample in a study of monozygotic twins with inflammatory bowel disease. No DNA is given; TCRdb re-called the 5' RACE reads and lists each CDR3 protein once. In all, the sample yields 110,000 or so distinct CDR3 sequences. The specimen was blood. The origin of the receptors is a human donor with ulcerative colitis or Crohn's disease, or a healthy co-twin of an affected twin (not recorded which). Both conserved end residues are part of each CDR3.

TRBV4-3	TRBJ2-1	CASSQDRTGTPSGEQFF
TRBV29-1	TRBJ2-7	CSVAPSGGTYEQYF
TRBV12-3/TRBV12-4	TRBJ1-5	CASSPGRDTGSQPQHF
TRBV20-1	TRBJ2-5	CSAKGLAVGETQYF
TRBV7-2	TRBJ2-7	CASSPWRTGEQYF
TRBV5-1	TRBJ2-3	CASGQGQGRTDTQYF
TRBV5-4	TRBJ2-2	CASSPLAGAQTGELFF
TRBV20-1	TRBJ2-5	CSGGGGPVLETQYF
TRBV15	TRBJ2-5	CATSRDTNQETQYF
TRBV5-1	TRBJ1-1	CASSWDSGYPEAFF
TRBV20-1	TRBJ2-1	CSARTGTRPSNEQFF
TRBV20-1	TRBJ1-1	CSAHNPTGMHGTEAFF
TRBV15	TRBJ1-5	CATSRDTGNQPQHF
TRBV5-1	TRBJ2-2	CASSPAREVGELFF
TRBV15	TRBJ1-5	CATQVRGHWHQPQHF
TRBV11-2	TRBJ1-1	CASSQTGDGTEAFF
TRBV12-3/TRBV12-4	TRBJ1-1	CASRLGTGGFTEAFF
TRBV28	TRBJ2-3	CASSWRQGALRDTQYF
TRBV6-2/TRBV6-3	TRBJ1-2	CASTKVPGDGTYGYTF
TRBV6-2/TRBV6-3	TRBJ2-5	CASSPPGAETQYF
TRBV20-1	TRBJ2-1	CSACRGSSYNEQFF
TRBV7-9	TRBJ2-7	CASSLGAGQRGREQYF
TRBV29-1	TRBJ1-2	CSVEDAFYRGPYGYTF
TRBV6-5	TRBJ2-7	CASAGDKFYEQYF
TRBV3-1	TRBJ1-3	CASSLGIGTGGNTIYF